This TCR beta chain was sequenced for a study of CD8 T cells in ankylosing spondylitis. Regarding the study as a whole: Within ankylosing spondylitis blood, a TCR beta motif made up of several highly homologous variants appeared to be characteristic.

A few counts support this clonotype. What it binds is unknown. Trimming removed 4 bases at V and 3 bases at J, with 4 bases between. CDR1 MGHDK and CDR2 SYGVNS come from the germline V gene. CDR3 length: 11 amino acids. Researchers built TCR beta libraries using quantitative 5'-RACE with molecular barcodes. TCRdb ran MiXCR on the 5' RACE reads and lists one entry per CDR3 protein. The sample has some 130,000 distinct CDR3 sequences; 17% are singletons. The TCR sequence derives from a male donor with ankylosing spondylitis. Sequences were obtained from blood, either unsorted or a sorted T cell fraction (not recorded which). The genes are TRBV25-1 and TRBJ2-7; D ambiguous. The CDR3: CASSAIYEQYF. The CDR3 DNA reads TGTGCCAGCAGTGCGATCTACGAGCAGTACTTC.